A single sample is the source of the 15 T cell receptor beta chains below, sequenced in a study of blood T cells in healthy people across ages (dated by TCRdb to the mid-2010s). Library generation was performed with 5' RACE. TCRdb lists the instrument as Illumina HiSeq 2500. A second PCR of roughly 6 to 11 cycles was run with a J-beta primer mix and a sample-barcoded 5' primer. The public reads were quality trimmed at Q25 with fastp and then assembled into clones with MiXCR by TCRdb, keeping productive beta chains. For every CDR3 protein sequence, its rows merge into one entry that carries the most common genes and DNA. Counted in this sample were roughly 700,000 distinct CDR3 sequences; around 49% of them appeared once. The top ten clones comprise around a third of the sample. The sequenced sample consisted of blood. The receptors derive from a woman aged 55-70 years in good health.

V usage is TRBV9 and J usage is TRBJ2-1, with 7 bases matching TRBD2. V dropped 4 bases and J dropped 5; count of bases not matched to a gene: 9. The CDR3 sequence is 15 residues long. CDR1 is SGDLS, CDR2 YYNGEE, per germline. The CDR3 DNA follows: TGTGCCAGCAGCCCAGCTGGGGGGGGAAACAATGAGCAGTTCTTC. Its protein product is CASSPAGGGNNEQFF.

This clonotype was seen just once. Germline is not matched at one junction end, which may reflect a read error. The V and J genes are TRBV2 and TRBJ2-4; 7 nucleotides match TRBD1. Per the germline V gene, CDR1 is SNHLY and CDR2 is FYNNEI. The CDR3 has 15 amino acids. The CDR3 reads CASRQTGLAKNIRYF. CDR3 nucleotide sequence: TGTGCCAGCAGACAGACAGGGCTAGCCAAAAACATTCGGTACTTC.

In its sample, this clonotype was seen a few times. The rearrangement uses TRBV4-2 and TRBJ2-4, with D perhaps matching TRBD1 (5 bases). The length of the CDR3 is 14 residues. Germline V gene sequence: CDR1 LGHNA, CDR2 YNFKEQ. V was cut by 0 bases and J by 11 bases, with 14 bases left in between. The CDR3 DNA sequence: TGTGCCAGCAGCCAAGATTCAGGGATTAGGGTTCAGTACTTC. Amino acids: CASSQDSGIRVQYF.

The gene calls are TRBV7-2 and TRBJ1-6, with D possibly TRBD1 on 5 matching bases. The CDR3 covers 14 residues. V gave up 6 bases and J gave up 8 bases, with 14 bases separating them. Per the germline V gene, CDR1 is SGHTA and CDR2 is FQGNSA. The CDR3 region has the DNA TGTGCCAGCAGTCTATCAGGGAACGATTCACCCCTCCACTTT. This gives the protein CASSLSGNDSPLHF. Drawing the rest from reference TRBV7-2 and TRBJ1-6, the complete variable domain is GAGVSQSPSNKVTEKGKDVELRCDPISGHTALYWYRQSLGQGLEFLIYFQGNSAPDKSGLPSDRFSAERTGGSVSTLTIQRTQQEDSAVYLCASSLSGNDSPLHFGNGTRLTVT.

This clonotype appeared a single time. A much larger clone is a single base away; this may be a read error. The chain employs TRBV7-2 and TRBJ2-3, with D uncertain. Germline V gene data show CDR1 as SGHTA and CDR2 as FQGNSA. The V end was cut by 2 bases, the J end by 5 bases, with 8 bases between. The CDR3 has 13 amino acids. CDR3 protein: CASSLRSIDTQYF. Written as DNA, the CDR3 is TGTGCCAGCAGCTTAAGGTCCATAGATACGCAGTATTTT.

This clonotype has only a few counts. The rearrangement links TRBV29-1 to TRBJ2-1; the D gene is possibly TRBD2 (5 bases). The CDR3 consists of 16 residues. Between the trimmed V and J ends, which lost 4 bases and 3 bases, there was a span of 19 bases. CDR1 and CDR2 (germline): SQVTM, ANQGSEA. The CDR3 reads CSVAPRDAVYYNEQFF. The CDR3 region has the DNA TGCAGCGTTGCCCCCCGGGATGCGGTCTACTACAATGAGCAGTTCTTC.

This rearrangement joins TRBV7-2 to TRBJ1-2; D is perhaps TRBD1 (6 bases). The CDR3 loop spans 12 amino acids. Germline lookup yields CDR1 SGHTA and CDR2 FQGNSA. V was cut by 5 bases and J by 8 bases, with 12 bases left in between. The CDR3: CASSPNRVGYTF. The CDR3 DNA reads TGTGCCAGCAGCCCGAACAGGGTAGGCTACACCTTC. The full variable domain, in which reference TRBV7-2 and TRBJ1-2 provide the parts outside the CDR3, is GAGVSQSPSNKVTEKGKDVELRCDPISGHTALYWYRQSLGQGLEFLIYFQGNSAPDKSGLPSDRFSAERTGGSVSTLTIQRTQQEDSAVYLCASSPNRVGYTFGSGTRLTVV.

The chain uses TRBV29-1 and TRBJ2-4; TRBD1 matches at 7 bases. The CDR3 has 16 residues. CDR1 and CDR2 (germline): SQVTM, ANQGSEA. With V trimmed by 7 bases and J by 3 bases, 15 bases remained unmatched. For the CDR3, the DNA is TGCAGCGCAATAACTAGACAGGGCAGCGGCAAAAACATTCAGTACTTC. Its translation is CSAITRQGSGKNIQYF.

The chain has TRBV20-1 and TRBJ2-3, with 11 bases identical to TRBD2. V dropped 6 bases and J dropped 2; count of bases not matched to a gene: 13. The CDR3 covers 17 residues. Germline V CDR1 and CDR2: DFQATT, SNEGSKA (reference sequence). The CDR3 DNA sequence: TGCAGTGCCCGCCCGATTAGCGGGAGGGCAGACACAGATACGCAGTATTTT. This gives the protein CSARPISGRADTDTQYF.

This chain links TRBV6-6 with TRBJ1-1, with D unresolved. The CDR3 spans 11 residues. V shed 8 bases and J shed 11 bases, with 15 bases lying between them. Germline V gene sequence: CDR1 MNHNY, CDR2 SVGAGI (reference sequence). CDR3 region: CASAYGDRAFF. CDR3 sequence (DNA): TGTGCCAGCGCGTACGGGGATCGGGCTTTCTTT.

The chain combines TRBV12-3 or TRBV12-4 with TRBJ2-7; D unclear. This CDR3 comprises 12 residues. V shed 8 bases and J shed 2 bases, with 10 bases lying between them. CDR3 loop: CASLSPTYEQYF. The CDR3 DNA is TGTGCCAGCCTTTCTCCCACCTACGAGCAGTACTTC.

This clonotype is medium-sized (0.01 to 0.1%) within its sample. The chain links TRBV4-3 to TRBJ2-1; 11 nucleotides match TRBD2. V was clipped by 1 base and J by 4 bases; unmatched bases: 3. Germline loops: CDR1 LGHNA, CDR2 YSLEER. The CDR3 runs to 16 residues. The DNA of the CDR3 is TGCGCCAGCAGCCAAGTAGCGGGAGGGACATACAATGAGCAGTTCTTC. It yields the protein CASSQVAGGTYNEQFF.

The rearrangement links TRBV27 to TRBJ2-7, with 7 positions matching TRBD2. V shed 8 bases, J shed 4 bases, and the junction held 8 bases outside the gene matches. Germline CDR1 is MNHEY and CDR2 is SMNVEV (reference sequence). The CDR3 length is 13 residues. The CDR3 sequence: CASRRAGVYEQYF. CDR3 sequence (DNA): TGTGCCAGCCGGAGGGCGGGAGTTTACGAGCAGTACTTC.

In its sample, this clonotype was seen a few times. The genes are TRBV6-6 and TRBJ1-2, with TRBD1 as a possible D gene (6 bases). This CDR3 is 15 amino acids long. Germline lookup yields CDR1 MNHNY and CDR2 SVGAGI (reference sequence). V dropped 2 bases and J dropped 8 bases, with 18 bases sitting between them. CDR3 DNA: TGTGCCAGCAGTTACAGCCCCACAGGGATTAGCGGCTACACCTTC. This codes for CASSYSPTGISGYTF.

As concerns this clonotype: Compared with germline, one end of the junction differs, possibly owing to a read error. The J gene is TRBJ2-7, the V gene TRBV29-1; TRBD2 matches at 13 bases. Germline V CDR1 and CDR2: SQVTM, ANQGSEA. The CDR3 covers 14 residues. CDR3 in DNA: TGCAGCATTGAAAGGACTAGCGGGAGACTAGAGCAGTACTTC. Protein: CSIERTSGRLEQYF.